The T cell receptor beta chain under discussion was sequenced for a study of blood T cell repertoires in COVID-19. The assay was immunoSEQ multiplex PCR, and TCRdb's table has in-frame clones only and misses some. The table shows more than 150,000 clones, with roughly 94% occurring only once. The sample comprised peripheral blood. This receptor was identified in a young man with COVID-19, enrolled during active disease.

The CDR3 DNA reads TGTGCCAGCAGCTTAGTTATAGCGGGGGAGGAACAGCCCCAGCATTTT. Translating gives CASSLVIAGEEQPQHF. The chain uses TRBV7-9 and TRBJ1-5; D possibly corresponds to TRBD1 (5 bases). The CDR3 extends over 16 amino acids. The V end was cut by 1 base, the J end by 7 bases, with 17 bases between. Per germline, CDR1 SEHNR and CDR2 FQNEAQ (reference sequence).